The subject of this entry is one T cell receptor (beta chain). This specimen belongs to a study of blood T cell repertoires in COVID-19. For the study at large: Sites across the United States, Italy and Spain contributed samples from acute and convalescent COVID-19.

V lost 0 bases, J lost 2 bases, and 0 bases stayed unmatched. Germline loops: CDR1 SGHKS, CDR2 YYEKEE (reference sequence). The CDR3 runs 14 residues. The data were produced by immunoSEQ multiplex PCR, yet TCRdb's version contains in-frame clones alone and is incomplete. This sample carries approximately 290,000 clones, roughly 92% of them seen once, and the ten largest clones take 2% to 2.5%. This receptor was obtained from a woman in her 30s with COVID-19, enrolled during active disease. Sequencing was performed on peripheral blood. The chain combines TRBV5-5 with TRBJ2-5, with 8 bases that match TRBD2. For the CDR3, the DNA is TGTGCCAGCAGCTTGGGACTAGCGCAAGAGACCCAGTACTTC. It translates to CASSLGLAQETQYF.